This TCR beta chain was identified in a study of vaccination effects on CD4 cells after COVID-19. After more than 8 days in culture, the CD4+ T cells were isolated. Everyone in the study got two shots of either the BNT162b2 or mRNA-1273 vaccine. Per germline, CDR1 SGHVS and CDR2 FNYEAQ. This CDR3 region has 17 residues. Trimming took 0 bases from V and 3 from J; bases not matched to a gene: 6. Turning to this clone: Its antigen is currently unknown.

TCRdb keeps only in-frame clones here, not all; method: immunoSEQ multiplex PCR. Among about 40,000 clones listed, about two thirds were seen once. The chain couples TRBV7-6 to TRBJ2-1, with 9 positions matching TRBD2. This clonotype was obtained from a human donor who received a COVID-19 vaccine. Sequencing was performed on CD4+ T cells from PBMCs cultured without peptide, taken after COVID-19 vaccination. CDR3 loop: CASSLAPAGGNYNEQFF. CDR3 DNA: TGTGCCAGCAGCTTAGCGCCGGCGGGAGGGAACTACAATGAGCAGTTCTTC. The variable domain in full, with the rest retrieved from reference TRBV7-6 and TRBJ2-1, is GAGVSQSPRYKVTKRGQDVALRCDPISGHVSLYWYRQALGQGPEFLTYFNYEAQQDKSGLPNDRFSAERPEGSISTLTIQRTEQRDSAMYRCASSLAPAGGNYNEQFFGPGTRLTVL.